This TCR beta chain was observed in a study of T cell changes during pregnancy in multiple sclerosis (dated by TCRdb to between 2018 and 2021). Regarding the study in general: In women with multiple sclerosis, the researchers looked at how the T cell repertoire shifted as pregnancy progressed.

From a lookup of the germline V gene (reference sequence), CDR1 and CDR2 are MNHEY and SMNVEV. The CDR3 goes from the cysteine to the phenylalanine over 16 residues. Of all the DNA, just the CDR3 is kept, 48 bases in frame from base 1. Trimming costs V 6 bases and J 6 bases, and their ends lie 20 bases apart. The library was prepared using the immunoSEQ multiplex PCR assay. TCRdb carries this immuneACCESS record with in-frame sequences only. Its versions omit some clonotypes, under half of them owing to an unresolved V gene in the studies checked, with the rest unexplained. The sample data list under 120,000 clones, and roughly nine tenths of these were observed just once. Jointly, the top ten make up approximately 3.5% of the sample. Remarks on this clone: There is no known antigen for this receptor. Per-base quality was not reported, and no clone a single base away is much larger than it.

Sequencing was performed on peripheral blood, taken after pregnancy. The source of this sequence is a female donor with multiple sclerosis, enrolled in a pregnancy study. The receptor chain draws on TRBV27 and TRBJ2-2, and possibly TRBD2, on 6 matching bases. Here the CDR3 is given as CASRPTGGGRAGELFF. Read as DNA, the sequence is TGTGCCAGCAGGCCCACCGGTGGAGGGCGGGCCGGGGAGCTGTTTTTT.